The T cell receptor (beta chain) described here comes from a study of tissue T cells after allogeneic stem cell transplantation (dated by TCRdb to the early 2020s). Some background on the complete study: The study profiled TCR beta repertoires across many tissues from research autopsies of patients with and without GVHD, plus mouse models of GVHD. On the human side, the study was prospective and observational, with no blinding or randomization.

Turning to this clone: The specificity of this receptor is unknown. Gene names, together with germline sequences, are murine for this receptor. Read data end 1 residue before the CDR3 end; the end is taken from the germline J gene.

This specimen's time point label, interpreted: mouse harvest day 14 after allogeneic transplant. Mouse grafts consisting of 10^7 T-cell-depleted bone marrow cells combined with 10^6 splenic CD5+ T cells were administered by tail vein injection. Mouse GVHD was modeled in a major MHC-mismatch B6 (H2b) into BALB/c (H2d) model, with tissues profiled at day 7 or 14. On day 7 or 14 post-transplant, mouse tissues and retro-orbital blood were harvested with separate sterile tools for each animal, and livers were flushed before harvest. Before genomic DNA was isolated with the DNeasy Blood & Tissue Kit, mouse tissues were minced with razor blades in buffered saline. Results and caveats for the whole study, not just this receptor: In both patients and mice, only a limited portion of the TCR repertoire detected in tissues was captured by blood and spleen T cells. Few T cell clones were found to be shared across patients, but shared repertoire signatures across patients were revealed in a tissue-specific fashion by motif-based clustering. The study did not determine which tissue TCRs were alloreactive or antigen-specific, and some clones might have been persisting host cells. A small and clinically heterogeneous patient cohort was studied, and sampling depth was acknowledged as a limitation. Within patients, how anatomically similar tissues were was a major factor shaping TCR repertoire composition, regardless of disease or transplant status.

Taken from the germline V gene (reference sequence), the CDR1 and CDR2 loops are KGHPV and FQNQEV. Taken from cysteine to phenylalanine, the CDR3 has 14 residues. The DNA covers only part of the CDR3, 39 bases in frame from base 1. The germline V and J ends show losses of 5 bases and 6 bases respectively, and no gene match explains 3 bases of the junction. Libraries came from the immunoSEQ multiplex PCR assay. TCRbeta CDR3 sequencing was performed at survey depth by Adaptive Biotechnologies, and CDR3 sequences, V/J genes, productive frequency and template counts were reported. TCR beta CDR3 regions were amplified from genomic DNA rather than RNA. The published analysis was carried out like this. Jensen-Shannon divergence was used to quantify pairwise repertoire overlap between tissues, with a value of 1 indicating complete divergence and a value of 0 indicating identical repertoires. Based on pairwise JSD values, tissues were grouped by single-linkage agglomerative hierarchical clustering, and the results were shown as dendrograms. GLIPH2 was run on all patient samples with simulation_depth 1000, kmer_min_depth 3, cdr3_length_cutoff 8, keeping groups with more than two unique CDR3s. A standardized tissue-overlap score was calculated by extrapolating Jaccard GLIPH-group overlap across patients to a standard repertoire size of 1000 clones. Associations of diversity with clinical or experimental variables used linear mixed-effect models with tissue fixed effects and individual random effects. TCRdb stores this immuneACCESS table with in-frame sequences only. Part of the clones is absent; in the studies checked, under half of the shortfall reflects unresolved V genes, and no reason is known for the rest. The DNA was the basis for D and trimming; V, J and clone size are from that table. This sample comprises 5,500 to 8,500 clones, around 34% of them detected only once. 6% to 7% of the sample rests with the top ten.

Sequenced: skin. The TCR originated in a female BALB/c mouse given C57BL/6 T cells with graft-versus-host disease after an allogeneic hematopoietic cell transplant. The rearranged segments are TRBV26 and TRBJ2-4, with 12 central nucleotides matching TRBD2. The CDR3 amino acid sequence is: CASSKTGGANTLYF. Incomplete CDR3 DNA: TGTGCCAGCAGTAAGACTGGGGGGGCGAACACCTTGTAC.